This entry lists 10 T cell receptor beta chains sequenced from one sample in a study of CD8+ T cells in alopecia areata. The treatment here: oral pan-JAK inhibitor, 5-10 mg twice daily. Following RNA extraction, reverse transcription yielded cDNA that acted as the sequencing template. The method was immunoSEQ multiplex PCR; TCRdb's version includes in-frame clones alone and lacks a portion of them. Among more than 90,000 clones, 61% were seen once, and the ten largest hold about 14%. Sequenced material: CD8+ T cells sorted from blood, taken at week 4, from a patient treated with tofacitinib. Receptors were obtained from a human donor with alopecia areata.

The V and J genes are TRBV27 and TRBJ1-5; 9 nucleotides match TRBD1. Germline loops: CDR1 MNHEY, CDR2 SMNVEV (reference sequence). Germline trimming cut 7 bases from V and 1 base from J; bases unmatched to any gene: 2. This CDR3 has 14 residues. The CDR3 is CASKGTGSNQPQHF. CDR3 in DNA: TGTGCCAGCAAGGGGACAGGGAGCAATCAGCCCCAGCATTTT.

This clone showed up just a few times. Written as DNA, the CDR3 is TGCGCCAGCAGCCTGGGACAGGGGGCGGCTTACGAGCAGTACTTC. Translated, it gives CASSLGQGAAYEQYF. The chain carries TRBV5-1 and TRBJ2-7; 12 bases agree with TRBD1. There are 15 residues in the CDR3. Germline V CDR1 and CDR2: SGHRS, YFSETQ. Losses at the gene ends were 4 bases for V and 4 bases for J; bases not matched to a gene: 6. Complete variable domain (other parts from reference TRBV5-1 and TRBJ2-7): KAGVTQTPRYLIKTRGQQVTLSCSPISGHRSVSWYQQTPGQGLQFLFEYFSETQRNKGNFPGRFSGRQFSNSRSEMNVSTLELGDSALYLCASSLGQGAAYEQYFGPGTRLTVT.

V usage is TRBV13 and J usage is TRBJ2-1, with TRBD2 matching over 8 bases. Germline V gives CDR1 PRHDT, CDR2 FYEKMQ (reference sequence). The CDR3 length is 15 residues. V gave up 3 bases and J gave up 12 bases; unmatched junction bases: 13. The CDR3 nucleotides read TGTGCCAGCAGCTTCACCGGGACTAGGGCTTATGGGCAGTTCTTC. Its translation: CASSFTGTRAYGQFF.

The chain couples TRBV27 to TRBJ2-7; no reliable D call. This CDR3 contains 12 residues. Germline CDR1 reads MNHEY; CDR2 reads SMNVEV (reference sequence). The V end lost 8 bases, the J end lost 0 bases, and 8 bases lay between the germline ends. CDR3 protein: CASVSPSYEQYF. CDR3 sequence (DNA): TGTGCCAGCGTATCTCCCTCCTACGAGCAGTACTTC.

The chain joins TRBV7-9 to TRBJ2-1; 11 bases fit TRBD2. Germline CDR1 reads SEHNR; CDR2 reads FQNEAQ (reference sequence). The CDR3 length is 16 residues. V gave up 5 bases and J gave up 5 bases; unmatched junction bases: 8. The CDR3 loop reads CASSETLAGEDNEQFF. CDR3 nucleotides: TGTGCCAGCAGCGAAACACTAGCGGGAGAGGACAATGAGCAGTTCTTC.

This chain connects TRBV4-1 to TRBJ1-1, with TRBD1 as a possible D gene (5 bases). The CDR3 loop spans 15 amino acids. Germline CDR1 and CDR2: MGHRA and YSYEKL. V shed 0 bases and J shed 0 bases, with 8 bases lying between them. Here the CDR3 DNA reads TGCGCCAGCAGCCAAGATCCGGACATGAACACTGAAGCTTTCTTT. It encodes CASSQDPDMNTEAFF.

The chain's CDR3 is CASRGQFPEANVLTF. The CDR3 DNA is TGCGCCAGCAGGGGACAGTTCCCGGAGGCCAACGTCCTGACTTTC. The chain combines TRBV10-2 with TRBJ2-6; TRBD1 aligns across 7 bases. With V trimmed by 6 bases and J by 6 bases, 8 bases remained unmatched. CDR3 length: 15 residues. Per germline, CDR1 WSHSY and CDR2 SAAADI.

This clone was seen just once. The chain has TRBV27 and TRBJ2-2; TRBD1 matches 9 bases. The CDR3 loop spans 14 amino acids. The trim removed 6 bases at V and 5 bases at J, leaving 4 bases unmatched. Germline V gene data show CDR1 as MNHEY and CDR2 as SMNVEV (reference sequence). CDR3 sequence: CASRWTGATGELFF. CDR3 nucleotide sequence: TGTGCCAGCAGATGGACAGGGGCAACCGGGGAGCTGTTTTTT.

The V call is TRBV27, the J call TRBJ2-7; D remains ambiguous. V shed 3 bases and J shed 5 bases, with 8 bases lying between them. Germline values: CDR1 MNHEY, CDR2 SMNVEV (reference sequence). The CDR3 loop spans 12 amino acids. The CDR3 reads CASSFYGHEQYF. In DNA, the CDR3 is TGTGCCAGCAGTTTTTATGGCCACGAGCAGTACTTC.

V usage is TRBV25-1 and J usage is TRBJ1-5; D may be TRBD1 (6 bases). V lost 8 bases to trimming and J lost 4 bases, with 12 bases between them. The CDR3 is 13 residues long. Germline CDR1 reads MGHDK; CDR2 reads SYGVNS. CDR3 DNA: TGTGCCAGCTCCGGGGGGCGAAATCAGCCCCAGCATTTT. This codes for CASSGGRNQPQHF.